Listed here are 30 T cell receptor beta chains from one sample, sequenced in a study of blood T cell repertoires in COVID-19. Only in-frame clones appear in the TCRdb table, and some are missing; sequencing was by immunoSEQ multiplex PCR. The sample yields hundreds of thousands of clones, roughly 87% seen once. Sequenced input: PBMCs or T cells enriched from blood (not recorded which). The receptors derive from a woman aged 30 to 39 who had recovered from COVID-19.

The V call is TRBV7-9, the J call TRBJ2-7; D possibly corresponds to TRBD2 (5 bases). The CDR3 is 13 residues long. The germline V gene encodes CDR1 SEHNR and CDR2 FQNEAQ (reference sequence). Between the trimmed V and J ends, which lost 2 bases and 3 bases, there was a span of 8 bases. The CDR3 nucleotides read TGTGCCAGCAGCTTACCGGGAATCTACGAGCAGTACTTC. This codes for CASSLPGIYEQYF.

This clone has a handful of counts. CDR3 loop: CASEYRGLRTEAFF. The CDR3 coding sequence is TGTGCCAGTGAATACAGGGGGTTGAGAACTGAAGCTTTCTTT. V gene TRBV19 combines with J gene TRBJ1-1; 8 nucleotides align to TRBD1. Germline V gene sequence: CDR1 LNHDA, CDR2 SQIVND (reference sequence). This CDR3 is 14 amino acids long. J lost 5 bases, V lost 8 bases, and 10 bases had no gene match.

The CDR3 DNA reads as TGTGCCAGCAGCCATGCCCATAGCGGGAGTCCCTACGAGCAGTACTTC. It is translated as CASSHAHSGSPYEQYF. The V gene is TRBV3-1 (or the pseudogene TRBV3-2), the J gene TRBJ2-7; 9 bases map to TRBD2. The germline CDR1 and CDR2 sequences are LGHDT and YNNKEL (reference sequence). Trimming removed 3 bases from V and 2 bases from J; junction bases left unmatched: 8. CDR3 length: 16 amino acids.

The rearrangement uses TRBV5-1 and TRBJ2-2; TRBD2 matches 11 bases. V trimming: 4 bases; J trimming: 2 bases; junction bases outside the gene matches: 7. The CDR3 totals 17 residues. Per germline, CDR1 SGHRS and CDR2 YFSETQ. The CDR3 DNA follows: TGCGCCAGCAGCCCGGCCGGGACTAGCGGAAACACCGGGGAGCTGTTTTTT. Protein sequence: CASSPAGTSGNTGELFF.

The chain recombines TRBV3-1 (or the pseudogene TRBV3-2) with TRBJ1-2; D is unresolved. This CDR3 is built from 16 residues. The germline V and J ends were trimmed by 0 bases and 4 bases, with 15 bases remaining between them. Germline V gene data show CDR1 as LGHDT and CDR2 as YNNKEL (reference sequence). The CDR3 nucleotides read TGTGCCAGCAGCCAAGATCCAAGCGGGAGCATCTATGGCTACACCTTC. It codes for CASSQDPSGSIYGYTF.

This clone was found once. The chain recombines TRBV19 with TRBJ2-3; D might be TRBD2 (5 bases). The CDR3 has 11 amino acids. V gave up 4 bases and J gave up 7 bases, with 6 bases separating them. Germline V gives CDR1 LNHDA, CDR2 SQIVND (reference sequence). CDR3 sequence reads: CASSTGNTQYF. DNA for the CDR3: TGTGCCAGTAGTACCGGGAATACGCAGTATTTT.

The CDR3 spells CSVLPGDTEAFF. DNA for the CDR3: TGCAGCGTACTCCCGGGTGACACTGAAGCTTTCTTT. The J gene is TRBJ1-1, the V gene TRBV29-1; no clear D gene. Germline loops: CDR1 SQVTM, CDR2 ANQGSEA. The CDR3 consists of 12 residues. Trimming removed 6 bases at V and 3 bases at J, with 11 bases between.

The gene calls are TRBV3-1 (or the pseudogene TRBV3-2) and TRBJ2-7, with 10 nucleotides matching TRBD2. V gave up 4 bases and J gave up 8 bases; unmatched junction bases: 11. This CDR3 comprises 15 residues. Germline CDR1 and CDR2: LGHDT and YNNKEL (reference sequence). CDR3 in amino acids: CASSRQDSGGLKQYF. In DNA, the CDR3 is TGTGCCAGCAGCCGGCAGGATAGCGGGGGGCTTAAGCAGTACTTC.

The CDR3 region has the DNA TGTGCCAGCAGCTTGATTAGTAGCAATCAGCCCCAGCATTTT. It yields the protein CASSLISSNQPQHF. The rearrangement links TRBV7-8 to TRBJ1-5, with D unclear. Germline loops: CDR1 SGHVS, CDR2 FQNEAQ. The CDR3 contains 14 residues. Deletions cut 3 bases from V and 0 bases from J, with 6 bases between.

The chain is built from TRBV6-6 and TRBJ1-2; D not certain. CDR1 is MNHNY, CDR2 SVGAGI, per germline (reference sequence). The CDR3 has 11 residues. V was trimmed by 2 bases and J by 14 bases, leaving 12 bases between them. The CDR3 DNA is TGTGCCAGCAGTTACGGGCCCGAAGCTACCTTC. Amino acids: CASSYGPEATF.

The chain carries TRBV2 and TRBJ2-5; D unresolved. V was pared by 6 bases and J by 2 bases, with 10 bases between. CDR3 length equals 13 residues. CDR1 and CDR2 from the germline V gene are SNHLY and FYNNEI. CDR3 loop: CASSPYLQETQYF. The CDR3 coding sequence is TGTGCCAGCAGCCCCTACTTACAAGAGACCCAGTACTTC.

The gene calls are TRBV29-1 and TRBJ2-7; TRBD1 is a possible D gene (5 bases). The CDR3 is made up of 12 amino acids. Per the germline V gene, CDR1 is SQVTM and CDR2 is ANQGSEA. V shed 6 bases and J shed 0 bases, with 9 bases lying between them. CDR3 bases: TGCAGCGTCGGACAAAACTCCTACGAGCAGTACTTC. Translating it yields CSVGQNSYEQYF.

The chain joins TRBV4-2 to TRBJ1-1; D ambiguous. Trimming took off 1 base at V and 4 bases at J, with 7 bases between the two ends. The CDR3 runs 13 residues. The germline V gene has CDR1 LGHNA and CDR2 YNFKEQ. The CDR3 DNA is TGTGCCAGCAGCCAAGGGCAGGTCACTGAAGCTTTCTTT. Translation: CASSQGQVTEAFF.

J is TRBJ1-5 and V is TRBV28; 7 bases fit TRBD1. With 3 bases clipped from V and 6 bases from J, the junction kept 2 bases outside the gene matches. CDR3 length equals 13 residues. Per germline, CDR1 MDHEN and CDR2 SYDVKM. CDR3 nucleotide sequence: TGTGCCAGCAGTTTCACAGGGGCTCAGCCCCAGCATTTT. Translation: CASSFTGAQPQHF. Full variable domain (remainder filled in from reference TRBV28 and TRBJ1-5): DVKVTQSSRYLVKRTGEKVFLECVQDMDHENMFWYRQDPGLGLRLIYFSYDVKMKEKGDIPEGYSVSREKKERFSLILESASTNQTSMYLCASSFTGAQPQHFGDGTRLSIL.

V and J are TRBV7-9 and TRBJ1-2; 7 nucleotides line up with TRBD1. V shed 5 bases, J shed 3 bases, and the junction held 12 bases outside the gene matches. The germline CDR1 and CDR2 sequences are SEHNR and FQNEAQ (reference sequence). The length of the CDR3 is 16 residues. The CDR3 nucleotides are TGTGCCAGCAGCCGTTACACCTTTGACAGGGACTATGGCTACACCTTC. Amino acids: CASSRYTFDRDYGYTF. The full variable domain, completed using reference TRBV7-9 and TRBJ1-2, is DTGVSQNPRHKITKRGQNVTFRCDPISEHNRLYWYRQTLGQGPEFLTYFQNEAQLEKSRLLSDRFSAERPKGSFSTLEIQRTEQGDSAMYLCASSRYTFDRDYGYTFGSGTRLTVV.

This clone was seen only once. The rearrangement joins TRBV28 to TRBJ2-5, with 11 bases matching TRBD2. The CDR3 has 15 residues. In germline, CDR1 is MDHEN, CDR2 SYDVKM. The trim removed 4 bases at V and 4 bases at J, leaving 5 bases unmatched. The CDR3 region is CASSSQTSGIETQYF. CDR3 nucleotide sequence: TGTGCCAGCAGTTCCCAGACTAGCGGGATAGAGACCCAGTACTTC.

The chain carries TRBV6-5 and TRBJ1-1; TRBD1 matches at 8 bases. The CDR3 runs to 16 residues. Germline V CDR1 and CDR2: MNHEY, SVGAGI. J lost 2 bases, V lost 4 bases, and 9 bases had no gene match. In DNA form, the CDR3 reads TGTGCCAGCAGTTTCATCCGGGACAGGCCCAACACTGAAGCTTTCTTT. It yields the protein CASSFIRDRPNTEAFF.

The chain's CDR3 is CASSIGRKNIQYF. CDR3 DNA sequence: TGTGCCAGTAGTATAGGTCGGAAAAACATTCAGTACTTC. The rearrangement links TRBV19 to TRBJ2-4; no clear D. Trimming cost V 1 base and J 4 bases, with 5 bases left between them. The CDR3 length is 13 residues. The germline CDR1 and CDR2 sequences are LNHDA and SQIVND (reference sequence).

The rearrangement joins TRBV29-1 to TRBJ2-1, with TRBD2 as a possible D gene (6 bases). Per germline, CDR1 SQVTM and CDR2 ANQGSEA. The CDR3 has 13 amino acids. The germline V and J ends were trimmed by 7 bases and 7 bases, with 17 bases remaining between them. The CDR3: CSARLTSKNEQFF. As DNA, the CDR3 is TGCAGCGCCAGACTGACTAGTAAAAATGAGCAGTTCTTC.

The CDR3 here is CASRDRGQGRSPLHF. The CDR3 DNA reads TGTGCCAGCAGAGATCGGGGACAGGGCCGCTCACCCCTCCACTTT. The chain recombines TRBV5-4 with TRBJ1-6; 9 bases map to TRBD1. The CDR3 has 15 amino acids. J lost 10 bases, V lost 5 bases, and 10 bases had no gene match. CDR1 is SGHNT, CDR2 YYREEE, per germline (reference sequence).

CDR3 coding DNA: TGTGCCAGCAGTTCTCCGGGATTTCCCTACGAGCAGTACTTC. Protein product: CASSSPGFPYEQYF. V and J are TRBV27 and TRBJ2-7; D is perhaps TRBD2 (5 bases). The CDR3 covers 14 residues. V was clipped by 4 bases and J by 2 bases, with 12 bases between them. From germline, CDR1 is MNHEY and CDR2 SMNVEV (reference sequence).

There are a few counts of this clone. The chain employs TRBV2 and TRBJ2-5; 8 positions match TRBD1. CDR3 length: 15 residues. CDR1 is SNHLY and CDR2 is FYNNEI in the germline V gene. With 4 bases clipped from V and 5 bases from J, the junction kept 9 bases outside the gene matches. The CDR3 sequence: CASSGLGQGSETQYF. The CDR3 DNA reads TGTGCCAGCAGTGGGCTAGGACAGGGCTCGGAGACCCAGTACTTC. The full variable domain, in which reference TRBV2 and TRBJ2-5 provide the parts outside the CDR3, is EPEVTQTPSHQVTQMGQEVILRCVPISNHLYFYWYRQILGQKVEFLVSFYNNEISEKSEIFDDQFSVERPDGSNFTLKIRSTKLEDSAMYFCASSGLGQGSETQYFGPGTRLLVL.

The rearrangement links TRBV11-2 to TRBJ2-1, with TRBD2 matching 9 bases. Germline loops: CDR1 SGHAT, CDR2 FQNNGV. Trimming cost V 1 base and J 4 bases; bases outside gene matches: 5. There are 16 residues in the CDR3. The CDR3 DNA sequence: TGTGCCAGCAGCTTAGGTGGTAGCGGGGGTTACAATGAGCAGTTCTTC. It specifies CASSLGGSGGYNEQFF.

This clone was found once. The V and J genes are TRBV11-2 and TRBJ1-5, with D possibly matching TRBD1 (5 bases). V dropped 0 bases and J dropped 3 bases, with 12 bases sitting between them. From germline, CDR1 is SGHAT and CDR2 FQNNGV. The CDR3 sequence is 16 residues long. The chain's CDR3 is CASSLEGQLHNQPQHF. The CDR3 DNA is TGTGCCAGCAGCTTAGAAGGACAACTACACAATCAGCCCCAGCATTTT. Filled out from reference TRBV11-2 and TRBJ1-5, the complete variable domain reads EAGVAQSPRYKIIEKRQSVAFWCNPISGHATLYWYQQILGQGPKLLIQFQNNGVVDDSQLPKDRFSAERLKGVDSTLKIQPAKLEDSAVYLCASSLEGQLHNQPQHFGDGTRLSIL.

This chain uses TRBV3-1 (or the pseudogene TRBV3-2) with TRBJ1-5, with D possibly being TRBD1 (6 bases). Looked up from germline, CDR1 is LGHDT and CDR2 is YNNKEL (reference sequence). This CDR3 comprises 14 residues. Trimming left V 5 bases short and J 3 bases short, with 11 bases between. CDR3 DNA: TGTGCCAGCAGCGCAACAGGGTCCAATCAGCCCCAGCATTTT. Its translation is CASSATGSNQPQHF.

The chain recombines TRBV3-1 (or the pseudogene TRBV3-2) with TRBJ2-1; maybe TRBD2 (6 bases). The length of the CDR3 is 15 residues. V was trimmed by 1 base and J by 12 bases, leaving 19 bases between them. Per germline, CDR1 LGHDT and CDR2 YNNKEL (reference sequence). The CDR3 protein is CASSQAGELRVGQFF. DNA of the CDR3: TGTGCCAGCAGCCAAGCGGGAGAATTAAGGGTTGGGCAGTTCTTC.

This sequence joins TRBV7-2 and TRBJ2-7; a weak D match, TRBD1 (6 bases). Germline CDR1 is SGHTA and CDR2 is FQGNSA. Trimming pared 4 bases from V and 0 bases from J, leaving 13 bases between. This CDR3 spans 15 amino acids. The CDR3 bases are TGTGCCAGCAGCTCAGGGGTCGGAACCTCCTACGAGCAGTACTTC. Amino acid sequence: CASSSGVGTSYEQYF.

The J gene is TRBJ1-5, the V gene TRBV27; D ambiguous. The length of the CDR3 is 14 residues. V was shortened by 8 bases and J by 0 bases, with 11 bases between the two germline ends. Germline V gene sequence: CDR1 MNHEY, CDR2 SMNVEV (reference sequence). The CDR3 protein is CASQRGPSNQPQHF. The CDR3 DNA reads as TGTGCCAGCCAACGAGGGCCTAGCAATCAGCCCCAGCATTTT.

This chain links TRBV30 with TRBJ2-3, with D possibly TRBD2 on 6 matching bases. The CDR3 extends over 12 amino acids. Germline CDR1 GTSNPN, CDR2 SVGIG (reference sequence). With 3 bases removed from V and 5 bases from J, the gap between germline ends came to 9 bases. The chain's CDR3 is CAWSAGGDTQYF. CDR3 DNA: TGTGCCTGGAGCGCCGGGGGAGATACGCAGTATTTT. Full variable domain (outside the CDR3, taken from reference TRBV30 and TRBJ2-3): SQTIHQWPATLVQPVGSPLSLECTVEGTSNPNLYWYRQAAGRGLQLLFYSVGIGQISSEVPQNLSASRPQDRQFILSSKKLLLSDSGFYLCAWSAGGDTQYFGPGTRLTVL.

The gene calls are TRBV10-3 and TRBJ1-6; the match to TRBD1 covers 9 bases. The CDR3 has 18 residues. Germline V gene data show CDR1 as ENHRY and CDR2 as SYGVKD. J gave up 3 bases and V 2 bases, and 8 bases lay outside the gene matches. CDR3 protein: CAISEIPGQGVYNSPLHF. The CDR3 DNA is TGTGCCATCAGTGAGATACCGGGACAGGGCGTCTATAATTCACCCCTCCACTTT.